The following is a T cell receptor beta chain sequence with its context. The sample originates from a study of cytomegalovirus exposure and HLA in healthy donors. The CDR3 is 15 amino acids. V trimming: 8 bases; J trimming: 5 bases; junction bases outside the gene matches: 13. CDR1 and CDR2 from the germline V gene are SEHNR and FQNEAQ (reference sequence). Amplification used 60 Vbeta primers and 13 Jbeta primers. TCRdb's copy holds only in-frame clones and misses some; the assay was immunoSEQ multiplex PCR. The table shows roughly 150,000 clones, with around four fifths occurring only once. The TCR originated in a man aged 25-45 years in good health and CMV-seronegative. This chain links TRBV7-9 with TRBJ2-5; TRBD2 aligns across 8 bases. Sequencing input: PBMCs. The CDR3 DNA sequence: TGTGCCAGCTTACTAAGCGGGAGTCTAGGCGAGACCCAGTACTTC. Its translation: CASLLSGSLGETQYF.